This T cell receptor beta chain is drawn from a study of T cell changes during pregnancy in multiple sclerosis. V shed 10 bases, J shed 7 bases, and the junction held 6 bases outside the gene matches. From germline, CDR1 is ENHRY and CDR2 SYGVKD. The CDR3 loop spans 13 amino acids. Repertoires were generated with immunoSEQ multiplex PCR, while TCRdb's copy carries only in-frame clones and drops some. The sample contains tens of thousands of clones, roughly 94% of which appear only once. Specimen: peripheral blood, collected in the first trimester of pregnancy. This TCR was recovered from a female donor in good health, enrolled as a control in a pregnancy study. The chain is built from TRBV10-3 and TRBJ2-1; 11 bases agree with TRBD2. This chain's CDR3 is CATGASGGNEQFF. CDR3 sequence (DNA): TGTGCCACCGGGGCTAGCGGGGGGAATGAGCAGTTCTTC.